Listed below are T cell receptor beta chains from one sample, sequenced in a study of early T cells in non-severe SARS-CoV-2 infection. MiXCR, run by TCRdb on the 5' RACE reads, gives a single entry per CDR3 protein. The sample gives tens of thousands of distinct CDR3 sequences, less than 5.5% of which show up once; 4.9% is in the top ten. The sample was whole blood. The source of these receptors is an adult who was a healthcare worker with PCR-confirmed SARS-CoV-2 infection or an uninfected control (not recorded which). CDR3s include the opening cysteine and the closing phenylalanine or tryptophan. Each record gives: J gene, V gene, CDR3 protein.

>TRBJ2-3|TRBV11-2
CASSFRVPPLDTQYF
>TRBJ2-7|TRBV6-5
CASSDDKSYEQYF
>TRBJ2-5|TRBV30
CAWSRDRGRGETQYF
>TRBJ1-1|TRBV5-1
CASSVTGLDTEAFF
>TRBJ2-1|TRBV29-1
CSVLSRTLGEQFF
>TRBJ2-7|TRBV7-8
CASRDSYEQYF
>TRBJ2-7|TRBV30
CAWSVRDEQYF
>TRBJ2-1|TRBV4-3
CASSQDPLSSYNEQFF
>TRBJ2-1|TRBV11-2
CASSLVGLSSYNEQFF
>TRBJ2-3|TRBV5-1
CASNSGGASTDTQYF
>TRBJ1-5|TRBV20-1
CSAGFGVDQPQHF
>TRBJ2-4|TRBV7-9
CASSSTPGLAGTPKVSQYF
>TRBJ2-7|TRBV20-1
CSATDPWGEQYF
>TRBJ2-1|TRBV7-3
CASSPGTGAYNEQFF
>TRBJ2-1|TRBV3-1
CASSQVGLGVNEQFF
>TRBJ2-2|TRBV12-3/TRBV12-4
CASSPRGTAGELFF
>TRBJ2-6|TRBV21-1
CASSVRDRFVGANVLTF
>TRBJ1-1|TRBV19
CASSLSLGTANTEAFF
>TRBJ2-1|TRBV5-6
CASSFDRVYNEQFF
>TRBJ1-1|TRBV7-9
CASRPKTGVTEAFF
>TRBJ1-6|TRBV20-1
CSAKQGTADSPLHF
>TRBJ2-2|TRBV12-3/TRBV12-4
CASSLDGELFF
>TRBJ2-7|TRBV6-6
CASSYSGSGNEQYF
>TRBJ2-1|TRBV5-4
CASSFELANNEQFF
>TRBJ2-3|TRBV5-5
CASSPQLRDTQYF
>TRBJ1-1|TRBV13
CASSRTLNTEAFF
>TRBJ2-4|TRBV15
CATSRGSQGFDIQYF
>TRBJ2-4|TRBV5-5
CASSSDRNIQYF
>TRBJ2-7|TRBV3-1
CASSQRPTGHEQYF
>TRBJ2-7|TRBV20-1
CSASGTSYEQYF
>TRBJ2-3|TRBV6-5
CASSSQLYDTQYF
>TRBJ1-1|TRBV6-1
CASRQGREAFF
>TRBJ2-1|TRBV11-2
CASSLDVVSSYNEQFF
>TRBJ2-7|TRBV10-3
CAISESIGSHEQYF
>TRBJ2-6|TRBV27
CASSLRTSGSPGANVLTF
>TRBJ2-1|TRBV28
CASSPIYSGTSNEQFF
>TRBJ1-4|TRBV11-2
CASRSTGATNEKLFF
>TRBJ2-3|TRBV12-3/TRBV12-4
CATTGGTTDTQYF
>TRBJ2-5|TRBV11-2
CASSLVSQETQYF
>TRBJ2-3|TRBV10-3
CAISERIDTQYF
>TRBJ2-7|TRBV7-2
CASSLVSRSYEQYF
>TRBJ2-3|TRBV3-1
CASSHAEAGRTDTQYF
>TRBJ2-3|TRBV7-2
CASSTTSGTDTQYF
>TRBJ2-3|TRBV11-3
CASSLSSRTDTQYF
>TRBJ1-4|TRBV19
CASTRDRTNEKLFF
>TRBJ2-1|TRBV7-6
CASSFSGSHYNEQFF
>TRBJ2-5|TRBV7-2
CASSLVAGRQETQYF
>TRBJ2-4|TRBV20-1
CSARESSGEGLRYF
>TRBJ2-2|TRBV6-1
CASSKGRDTGELFF
>TRBJ2-3|TRBV18
CASSPKTDTQYF
>TRBJ2-3|TRBV4-1
CASSRTSGAGVETDTQYF